What follows describes a single T cell receptor (beta chain). The CDR3 runs 14 residues. These data belong to a study of blood T cell repertoires in COVID-19. Whole-study context: Spain, Italy and the United States supplied samples that represented acute and convalescent COVID-19.

The data were produced by immunoSEQ multiplex PCR, yet TCRdb's version contains in-frame clones alone and is incomplete. The repertoire holds about 100,000 clones, with roughly nine tenths as singletons. The receptor comes from a young man in a cohort sampled during active COVID-19. The genes are TRBV1 and TRBJ1-1; TRBD1, as called in the table, went unchecked against the DNA. TRBV1 is described as a pseudogene. Specimen: peripheral blood. The CDR3 protein is CTSSRRDRENQAFF. CDR3 DNA sequence: TGCACCAGCAGCCGCCGGGACAGGGAAAACCAAGCTTTCTTT.